The clone carrying this T cell receptor beta chain showed up many times. Its specificity is not known. The data stem from a study of T cells in Graves' hyperthyroidism and ophthalmopathy. Study details: Once the initial diagnosis was made, peripheral blood was obtained before any treatment.

Recently diagnosed hyperthyroidism of less than 2 months' duration affected patients aged 18 to 65. Isolation of PBMCs was performed on about 10 ml fresh peripheral blood. The study's findings and limits: Most thyroid-expanded clonotypes above 0.001 were also found in blood.

TCR beta CDR3 region amplification was performed from RNA transcripts. First-round RT-PCR of the TCR CDR3 relied on the HTBI primer set. MiXCR was run by TCRdb on the multiplex PCR reads, yielding one entry per CDR3 protein. The data contain about 690,000 distinct CDR3 sequences, 15% to 20% of them singletons. CDR1 and CDR2 from the germline V gene are MDHEN and SYDVKM. The length of the CDR3 is 15 residues. V lost 3 bases to trimming and J lost 1 base, with 12 bases between them. The V gene is TRBV28, the J gene TRBJ1-1; no reliable D call. Sequenced input: blood. This clonotype originated in a middle-aged man with Graves' hyperthyroidism. The CDR3 nucleotides are TGTGCCAGCAGTTTGGCCGGGGATGGGAACACTGAAGCTTTCTTT. It codes for CASSLAGDGNTEAFF.